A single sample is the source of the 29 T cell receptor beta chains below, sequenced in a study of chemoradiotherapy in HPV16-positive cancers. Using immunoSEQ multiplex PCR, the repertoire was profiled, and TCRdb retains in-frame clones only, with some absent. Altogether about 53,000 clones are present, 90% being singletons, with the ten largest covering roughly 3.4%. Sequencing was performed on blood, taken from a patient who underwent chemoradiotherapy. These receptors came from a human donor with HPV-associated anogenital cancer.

The CDR3 loop is CASTATATSGDEQYF. For the CDR3, the DNA is TGTGCCAGCACCGCTACAGCCACCTCTGGGGACGAGCAGTACTTC. The V gene is TRBV5-4, the J gene TRBJ2-7; D remains ambiguous. Germline V gene sequence: CDR1 SGHNT, CDR2 YYREEE (reference sequence). The V gene lost 6 bases and the J gene lost 5 bases, with 21 bases spanning the gap. The CDR3 totals 15 residues.

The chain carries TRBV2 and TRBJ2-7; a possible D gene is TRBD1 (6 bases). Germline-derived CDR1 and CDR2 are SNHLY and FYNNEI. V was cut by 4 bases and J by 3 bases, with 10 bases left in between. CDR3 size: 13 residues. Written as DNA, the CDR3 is TGTGCCAGCAGTGTACGGGACAACTACGAGCAGTACTTC. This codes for CASSVRDNYEQYF.

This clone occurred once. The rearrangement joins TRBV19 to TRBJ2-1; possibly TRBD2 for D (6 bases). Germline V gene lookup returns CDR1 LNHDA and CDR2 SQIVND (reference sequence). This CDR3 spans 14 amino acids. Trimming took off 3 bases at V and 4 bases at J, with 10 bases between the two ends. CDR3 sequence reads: CASSIGTEYNEQFF. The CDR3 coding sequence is TGTGCCAGTAGTATCGGGACTGAGTACAATGAGCAGTTCTTC.

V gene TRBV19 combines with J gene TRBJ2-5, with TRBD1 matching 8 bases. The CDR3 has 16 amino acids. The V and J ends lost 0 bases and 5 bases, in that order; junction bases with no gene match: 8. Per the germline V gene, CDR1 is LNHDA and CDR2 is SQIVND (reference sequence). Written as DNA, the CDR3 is TGTGCCAGTAGTATAGACAGGGGGCTTGTCAGGGAGACCCAGTACTTC. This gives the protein CASSIDRGLVRETQYF. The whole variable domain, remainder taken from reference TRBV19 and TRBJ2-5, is DGGITQSPKYLFRKEGQNVTLSCEQNLNHDAMYWYRQDPGQGLRLIYYSQIVNDFQKGDIAEGYSVSREKKESFPLTVTSAQKNPTAFYLCASSIDRGLVRETQYFGPGTRLLVL.

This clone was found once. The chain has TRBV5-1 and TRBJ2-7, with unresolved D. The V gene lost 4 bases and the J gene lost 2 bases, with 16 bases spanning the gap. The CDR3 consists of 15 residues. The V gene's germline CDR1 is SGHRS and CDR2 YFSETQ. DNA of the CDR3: TGCGCCAGCAGCCAAGAGGCGTCCCTCACCTACGAGCAGTACTTC. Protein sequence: CASSQEASLTYEQYF.

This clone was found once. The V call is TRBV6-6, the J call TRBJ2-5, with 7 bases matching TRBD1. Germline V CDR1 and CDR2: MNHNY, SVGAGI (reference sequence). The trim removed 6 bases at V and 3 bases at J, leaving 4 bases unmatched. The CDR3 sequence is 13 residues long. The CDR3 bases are TGTGCCAGCAGCCGGGGACAGAAAGAGACCCAGTACTTC. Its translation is CASSRGQKETQYF.

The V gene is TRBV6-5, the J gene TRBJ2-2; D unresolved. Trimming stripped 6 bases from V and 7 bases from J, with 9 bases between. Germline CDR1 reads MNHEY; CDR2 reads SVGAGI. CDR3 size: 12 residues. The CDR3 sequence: CASSVKGGELFF. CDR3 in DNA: TGTGCCAGCAGCGTAAAAGGCGGGGAGCTGTTTTTT.

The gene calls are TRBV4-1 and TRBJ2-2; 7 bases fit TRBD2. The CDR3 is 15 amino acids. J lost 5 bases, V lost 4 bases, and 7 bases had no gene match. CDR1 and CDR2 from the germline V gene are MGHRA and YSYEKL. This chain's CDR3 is CASSPRGGVTGELFF. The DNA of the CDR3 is TGCGCCAGCAGCCCTCGGGGAGGGGTAACCGGGGAGCTGTTTTTT.

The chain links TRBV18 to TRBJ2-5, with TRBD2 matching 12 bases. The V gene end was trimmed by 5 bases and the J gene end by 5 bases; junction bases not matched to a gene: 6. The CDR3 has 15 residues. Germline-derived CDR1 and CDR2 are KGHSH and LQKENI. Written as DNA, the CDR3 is TGTGCCAGCTCAACGACTAGCGGGGGCGGGGAGACCCAGTACTTC. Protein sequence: CASSTTSGGGETQYF.

CDR3 DNA sequence: TGTGCCAGCAGCTTAGTGGATGAGCAGTTCTTC. It translates to CASSLVDEQFF. The chain links TRBV7-2 to TRBJ2-1; D not certain. The V and J ends lost 1 base and 8 bases respectively, with 3 bases between them. Per germline, CDR1 SGHTA and CDR2 FQGNSA. This CDR3 spans 11 amino acids.

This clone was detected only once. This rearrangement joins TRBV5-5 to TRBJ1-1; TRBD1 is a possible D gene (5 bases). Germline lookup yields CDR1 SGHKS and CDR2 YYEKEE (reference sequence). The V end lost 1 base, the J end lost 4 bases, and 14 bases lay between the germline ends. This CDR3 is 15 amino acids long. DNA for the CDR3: TGTGCCAGCAGCTTGCCAGGGATTGCATCCACTGAAGCTTTCTTT. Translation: CASSLPGIASTEAFF.

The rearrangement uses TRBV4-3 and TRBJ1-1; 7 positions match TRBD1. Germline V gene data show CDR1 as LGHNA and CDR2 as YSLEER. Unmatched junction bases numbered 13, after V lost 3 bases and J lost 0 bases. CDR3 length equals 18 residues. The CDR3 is CASSQSSGTASMNTEAFF. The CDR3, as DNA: TGCGCCAGCAGCCAGTCCTCAGGGACAGCGAGTATGAACACTGAAGCTTTCTTT.

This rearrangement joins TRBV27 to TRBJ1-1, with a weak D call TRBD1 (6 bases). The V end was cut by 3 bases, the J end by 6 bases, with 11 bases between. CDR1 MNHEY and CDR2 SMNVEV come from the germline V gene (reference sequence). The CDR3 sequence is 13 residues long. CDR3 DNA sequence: TGTGCCAGCAGTTTGAGACAGGCCGCTGAAGCTTTCTTT. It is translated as CASSLRQAAEAFF.

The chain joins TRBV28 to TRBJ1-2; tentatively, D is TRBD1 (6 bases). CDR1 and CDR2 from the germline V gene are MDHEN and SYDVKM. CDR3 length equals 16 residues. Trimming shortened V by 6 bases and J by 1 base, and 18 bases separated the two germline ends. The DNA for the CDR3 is TGTGCCAGCAGCCCGAGTACGGGACAATTTAACTATGGCTACACCTTC. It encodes CASSPSTGQFNYGYTF.

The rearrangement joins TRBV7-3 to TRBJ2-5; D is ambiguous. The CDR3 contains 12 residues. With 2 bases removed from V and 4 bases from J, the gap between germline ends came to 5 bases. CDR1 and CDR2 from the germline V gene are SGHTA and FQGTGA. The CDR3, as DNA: TGTGCCAGCAGCTTAGACCGAGAGACCCAGTACTTC. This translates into CASSLDRETQYF.

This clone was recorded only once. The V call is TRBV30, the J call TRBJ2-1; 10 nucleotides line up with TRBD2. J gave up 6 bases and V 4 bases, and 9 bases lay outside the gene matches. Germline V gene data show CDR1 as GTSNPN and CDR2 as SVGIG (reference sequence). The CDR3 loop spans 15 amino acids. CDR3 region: CAWISFSGRANEQFF. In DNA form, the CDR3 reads TGTGCCTGGATTAGTTTCAGCGGGAGGGCCAATGAGCAGTTCTTC.

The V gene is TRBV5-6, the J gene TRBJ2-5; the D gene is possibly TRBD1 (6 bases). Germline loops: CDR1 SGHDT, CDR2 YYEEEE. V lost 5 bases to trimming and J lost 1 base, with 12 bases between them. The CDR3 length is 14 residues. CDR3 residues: CASSSTGSQETQYF. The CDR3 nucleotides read TGTGCCAGCAGTTCTACAGGGTCCCAAGAGACCCAGTACTTC.

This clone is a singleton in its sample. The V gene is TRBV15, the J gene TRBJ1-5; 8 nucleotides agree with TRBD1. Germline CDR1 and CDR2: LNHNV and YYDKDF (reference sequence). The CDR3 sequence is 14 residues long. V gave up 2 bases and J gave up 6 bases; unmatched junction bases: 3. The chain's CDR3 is CATSRTGGGQPQHF. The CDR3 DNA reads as TGTGCCACCAGCAGAACAGGGGGAGGTCAGCCCCAGCATTTT. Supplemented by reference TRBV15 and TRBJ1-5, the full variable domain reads DAMVIQNPRYQVTQFGKPVTLSCSQTLNHNVMYWYQQKSSQAPKLLFHYYDKDFNNEADTPDNFQSRRPNTSFCFLDIRSPGLGDTAMYLCATSRTGGGQPQHFGDGTRLSIL.

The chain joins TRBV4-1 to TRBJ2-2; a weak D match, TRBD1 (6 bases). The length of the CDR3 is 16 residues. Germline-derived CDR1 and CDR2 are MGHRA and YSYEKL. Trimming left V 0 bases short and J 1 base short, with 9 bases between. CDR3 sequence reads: CASSQELGQNTGELFF. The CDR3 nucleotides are TGCGCCAGCAGCCAAGAATTGGGACAGAACACCGGGGAGCTGTTTTTT.

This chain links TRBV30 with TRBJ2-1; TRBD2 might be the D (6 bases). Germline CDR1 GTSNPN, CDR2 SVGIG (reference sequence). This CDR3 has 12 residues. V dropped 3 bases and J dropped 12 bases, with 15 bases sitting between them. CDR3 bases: TGTGCCTGGAGCCCTGGGCGGGGTCTGCAGTTCTTC. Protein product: CAWSPGRGLQFF.

Written as DNA, the CDR3 is TGTGCCAGTAGTGGTGCCCTTAACACTGAAGCTTTCTTT. It is translated as CASSGALNTEAFF. The chain uses TRBV19 and TRBJ1-1, with unresolved D. Trimming stripped 5 bases from V and 2 bases from J, with 9 bases between. Germline V lookup: CDR1 LNHDA, CDR2 SQIVND (reference sequence). CDR3 length equals 13 residues.

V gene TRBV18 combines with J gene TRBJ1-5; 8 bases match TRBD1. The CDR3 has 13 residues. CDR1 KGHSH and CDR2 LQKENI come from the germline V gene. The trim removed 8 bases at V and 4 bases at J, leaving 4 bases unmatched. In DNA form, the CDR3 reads TGTGCCAGCGCACAGGGGGAAAATCAGCCCCAGCATTTT. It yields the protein CASAQGENQPQHF. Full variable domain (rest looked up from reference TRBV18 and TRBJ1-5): NAGVMQNPRHLVRRRGQEARLRCSPMKGHSHVYWYRQLPEEGLKFMVYLQKENIIDESGMPKERFSAEFPKEGPSILRIQQVVRGDSAAYFCASAQGENQPQHFGDGTRLSIL.

The CDR3 bases are TGTGCCAGCAGCTTGAACAGGGGCCCAAGCAATGAGCAGTTCTTC. It is translated as CASSLNRGPSNEQFF. The V and J genes are TRBV5-6 and TRBJ2-1, with 7 bases fitting TRBD1. Germline CDR1 is SGHDT and CDR2 is YYEEEE. The CDR3 sequence is 15 residues long. The junction had 7 bases not matched to a gene; V was cut back by 1 base and J by 6 bases.

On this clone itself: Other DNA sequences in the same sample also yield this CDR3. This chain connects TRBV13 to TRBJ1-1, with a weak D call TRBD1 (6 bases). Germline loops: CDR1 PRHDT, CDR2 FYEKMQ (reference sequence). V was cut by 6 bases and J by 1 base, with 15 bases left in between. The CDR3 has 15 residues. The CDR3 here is CASRPRGAGNTEAFF. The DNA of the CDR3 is TGTGCCAGCAGGCCGCGGGGGGCGGGGAACACTGAAGCTTTCTTT.

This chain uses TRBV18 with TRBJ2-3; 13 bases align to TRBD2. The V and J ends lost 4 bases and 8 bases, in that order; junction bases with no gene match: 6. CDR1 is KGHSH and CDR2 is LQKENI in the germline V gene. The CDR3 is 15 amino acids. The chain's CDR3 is CASSRGTSGVATQYF. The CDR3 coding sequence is TGTGCCAGCTCACGAGGGACTAGCGGGGTGGCTACGCAGTATTTT.

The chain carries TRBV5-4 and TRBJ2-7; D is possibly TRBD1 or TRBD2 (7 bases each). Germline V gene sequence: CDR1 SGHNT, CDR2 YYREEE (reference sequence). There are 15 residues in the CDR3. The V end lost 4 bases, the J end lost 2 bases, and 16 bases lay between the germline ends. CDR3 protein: CASSPGGQSAYEQYF. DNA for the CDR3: TGTGCCAGCAGCCCGGGGGGACAGAGCGCCTACGAGCAGTACTTC.

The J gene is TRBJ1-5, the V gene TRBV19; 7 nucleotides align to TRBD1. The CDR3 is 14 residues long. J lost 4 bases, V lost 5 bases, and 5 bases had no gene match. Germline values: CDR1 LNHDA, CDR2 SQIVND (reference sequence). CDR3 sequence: CASSLQGRNQPQHF. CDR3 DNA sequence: TGTGCCAGTAGTTTACAGGGGAGGAATCAGCCCCAGCATTTT. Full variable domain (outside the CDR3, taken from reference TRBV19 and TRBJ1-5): DGGITQSPKYLFRKEGQNVTLSCEQNLNHDAMYWYRQDPGQGLRLIYYSQIVNDFQKGDIAEGYSVSREKKESFPLTVTSAQKNPTAFYLCASSLQGRNQPQHFGDGTRLSIL.

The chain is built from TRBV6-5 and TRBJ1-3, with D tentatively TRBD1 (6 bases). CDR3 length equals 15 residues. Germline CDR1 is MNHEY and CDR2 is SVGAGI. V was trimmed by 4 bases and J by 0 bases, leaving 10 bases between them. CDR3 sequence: CASSFQGSSGNTIYF. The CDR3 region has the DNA TGTGCCAGCAGTTTCCAGGGGAGCTCTGGAAACACCATATATTTT.

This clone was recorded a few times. The chain's CDR3 is CASSREGTSVETQYF. The DNA of the CDR3 is TGTGCCAGCAGTCGGGAAGGGACTAGCGTAGAGACCCAGTACTTC. The chain carries TRBV2 and TRBJ2-5; 10 nucleotides agree with TRBD2. Germline CDR1 reads SNHLY; CDR2 reads FYNNEI. There are 15 residues in the CDR3. The V gene end was trimmed by 5 bases and the J gene end by 4 bases; junction bases not matched to a gene: 7.